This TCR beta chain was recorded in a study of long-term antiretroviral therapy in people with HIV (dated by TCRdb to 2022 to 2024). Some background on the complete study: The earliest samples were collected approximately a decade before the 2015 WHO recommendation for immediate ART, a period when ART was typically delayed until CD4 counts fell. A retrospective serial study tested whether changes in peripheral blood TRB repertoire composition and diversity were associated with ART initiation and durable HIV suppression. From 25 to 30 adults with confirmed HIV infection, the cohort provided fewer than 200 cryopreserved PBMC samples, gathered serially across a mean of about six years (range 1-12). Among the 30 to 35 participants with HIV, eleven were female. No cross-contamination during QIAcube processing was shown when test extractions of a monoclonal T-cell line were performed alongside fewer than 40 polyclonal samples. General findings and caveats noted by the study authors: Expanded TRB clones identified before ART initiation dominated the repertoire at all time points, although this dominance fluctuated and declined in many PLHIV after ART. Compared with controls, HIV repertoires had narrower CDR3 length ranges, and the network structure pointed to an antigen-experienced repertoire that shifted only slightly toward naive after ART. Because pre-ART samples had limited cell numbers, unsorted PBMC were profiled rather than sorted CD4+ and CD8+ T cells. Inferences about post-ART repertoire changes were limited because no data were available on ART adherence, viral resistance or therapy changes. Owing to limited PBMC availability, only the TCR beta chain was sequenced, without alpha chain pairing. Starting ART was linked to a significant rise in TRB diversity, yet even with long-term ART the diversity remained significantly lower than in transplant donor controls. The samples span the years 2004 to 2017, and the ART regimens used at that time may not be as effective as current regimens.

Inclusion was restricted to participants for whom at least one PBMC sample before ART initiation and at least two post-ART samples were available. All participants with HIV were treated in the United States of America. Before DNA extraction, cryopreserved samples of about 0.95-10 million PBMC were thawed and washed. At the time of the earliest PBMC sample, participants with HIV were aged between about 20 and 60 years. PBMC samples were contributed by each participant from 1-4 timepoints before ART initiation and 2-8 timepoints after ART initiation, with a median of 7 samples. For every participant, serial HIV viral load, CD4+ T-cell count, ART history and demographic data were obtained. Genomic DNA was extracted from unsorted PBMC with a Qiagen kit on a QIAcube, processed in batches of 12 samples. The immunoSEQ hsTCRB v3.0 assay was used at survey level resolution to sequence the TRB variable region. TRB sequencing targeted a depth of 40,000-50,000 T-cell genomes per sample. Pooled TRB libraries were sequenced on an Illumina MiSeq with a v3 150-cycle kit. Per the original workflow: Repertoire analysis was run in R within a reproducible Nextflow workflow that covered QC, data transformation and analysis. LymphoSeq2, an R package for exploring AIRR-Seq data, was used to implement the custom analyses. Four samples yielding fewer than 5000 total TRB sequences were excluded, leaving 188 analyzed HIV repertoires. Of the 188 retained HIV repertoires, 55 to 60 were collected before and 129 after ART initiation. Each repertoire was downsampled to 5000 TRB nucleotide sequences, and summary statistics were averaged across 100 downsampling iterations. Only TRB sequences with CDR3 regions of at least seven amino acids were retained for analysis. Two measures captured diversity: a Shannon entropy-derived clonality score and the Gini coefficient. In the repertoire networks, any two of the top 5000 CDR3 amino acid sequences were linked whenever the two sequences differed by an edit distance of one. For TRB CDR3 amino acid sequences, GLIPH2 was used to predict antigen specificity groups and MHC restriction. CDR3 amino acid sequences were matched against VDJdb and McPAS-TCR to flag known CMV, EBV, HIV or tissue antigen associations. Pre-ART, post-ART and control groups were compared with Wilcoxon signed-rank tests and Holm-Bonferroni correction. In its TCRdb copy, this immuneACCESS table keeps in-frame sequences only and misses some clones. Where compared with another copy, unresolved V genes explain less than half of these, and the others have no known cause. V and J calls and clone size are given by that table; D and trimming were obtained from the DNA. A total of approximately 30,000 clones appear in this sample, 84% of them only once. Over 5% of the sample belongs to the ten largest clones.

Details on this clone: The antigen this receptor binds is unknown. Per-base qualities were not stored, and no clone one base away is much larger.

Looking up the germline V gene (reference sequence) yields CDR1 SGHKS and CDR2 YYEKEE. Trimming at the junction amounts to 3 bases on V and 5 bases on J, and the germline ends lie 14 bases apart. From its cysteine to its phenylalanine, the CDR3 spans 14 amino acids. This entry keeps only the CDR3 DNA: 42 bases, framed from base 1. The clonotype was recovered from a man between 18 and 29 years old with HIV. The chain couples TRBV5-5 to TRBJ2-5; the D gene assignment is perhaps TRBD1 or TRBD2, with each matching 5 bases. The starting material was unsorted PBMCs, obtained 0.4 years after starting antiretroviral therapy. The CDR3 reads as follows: CASSWAVRDETQYF. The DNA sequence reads TGTGCCAGCAGCTGGGCCGTCAGGGACGAGACCCAGTACTTC.